This passage covers 11 T cell receptor beta chains from one sample sequenced in a study of PD-L1 blockade in urothelial cancer. The assay was immunoSEQ multiplex PCR, and TCRdb's table has in-frame clones only and misses some. The sample contains 70,000 to 75,000 clones, 80% to 85% of which appear only once. Here the sequenced sample was PBMCs, taken around atezolizumab (anti-PD-L1) treatment. These receptors all stem from a man between 65 and 85 years old with urothelial cancer.

In this sample, this clone turned up once. J is TRBJ2-3 and V is TRBV27, with a tentative D call TRBD2 (5 bases). Germline-derived CDR1 and CDR2 are MNHEY and SMNVEV (reference sequence). V was pared by 3 bases and J by 7 bases, with 14 bases between. CDR3 length: 14 amino acids. The chain's CDR3 is CASSFLTNSNTQYF. The CDR3 nucleotides read TGTGCCAGCAGTTTCCTGACTAACTCGAATACGCAGTATTTT.

This chain uses TRBV5-8 with TRBJ1-1, with TRBD1 identical over 7 bases. Trimming removed 4 bases from V and 2 bases from J; junction bases left unmatched: 5. The CDR3 is 14 residues long. Germline loops: CDR1 SGHTS, CDR2 YDEGEE. The CDR3 DNA reads as TGTGCCAGCAGCAGCCGACAGGGCAACACTGAAGCTTTCTTT. This gives the protein CASSSRQGNTEAFF.

The V and J genes are TRBV7-8 and TRBJ2-7; 8 bases align to TRBD1. The length of the CDR3 is 14 residues. CDR1 SGHVS and CDR2 FQNEAQ come from the germline V gene. With 4 bases clipped from V and 1 base from J, the junction kept 3 bases outside the gene matches. In nucleotides, the CDR3 is TGTGCCAGCAGCTCCCGGACAGGGTCCTACGAGCAGTACTTC. This codes for CASSSRTGSYEQYF.

This clone is a singleton in its sample. This chain connects TRBV11-2 to TRBJ2-1, with D possibly being TRBD2 (6 bases). The CDR3 covers 16 residues. V was trimmed by 4 bases and J by 4 bases, leaving 17 bases between them. The germline CDR1 and CDR2 sequences are SGHAT and FQNNGV. CDR3 amino acids: CASSSTTSASYNEQFF. Written as DNA, the CDR3 is TGTGCCAGCAGCTCGACGACTAGTGCGTCTTACAATGAGCAGTTCTTC.

The J gene is TRBJ1-4, the V gene TRBV30, with TRBD1 as a possible D gene (6 bases). CDR1 is GTSNPN, CDR2 SVGIG, per germline (reference sequence). The CDR3 covers 13 residues. Trimming removed 3 bases from V and 8 bases from J, with 13 bases in between. CDR3 DNA sequence: TGTGCCTGGAGCGACTGGACAGTCGAAAAACTGTTTTTT. Translated, it gives CAWSDWTVEKLFF. Looking up the rest from reference TRBV30 and TRBJ1-4 gives the full variable domain: SQTIHQWPATLVQPVGSPLSLECTVEGTSNPNLYWYRQAAGRGLQLLFYSVGIGQISSEVPQNLSASRPQDRQFILSSKKLLLSDSGFYLCAWSDWTVEKLFFGSGTQLSVL.

The chain employs TRBV6-1 and TRBJ2-2, with TRBD2 matching over 7 bases. CDR3 length: 15 residues. V shed 4 bases and J 1 base; nucleotides not matched to a gene: 3. The germline gives CDR1 MNHNS, CDR2 SASEGT. CDR3 residues: CASSVPSGNTGELFF. As DNA, the CDR3 is TGTGCCAGCAGTGTCCCTAGCGGGAACACCGGGGAGCTGTTTTTT.

This clone was recorded once. The chain carries TRBV28 and TRBJ2-1; TRBD1 agrees at 7 bases. Germline values: CDR1 MDHEN, CDR2 SYDVKM. The CDR3 is 15 residues long. V gave up 4 bases and J gave up 5 bases; unmatched junction bases: 8. This CDR3 is CASSSTGIRNNEQFF. The CDR3 nucleotides are TGTGCCAGCAGTTCGACAGGGATACGGAACAATGAGCAGTTCTTC.

This clone appeared a few times. The rearrangement joins TRBV5-1 to TRBJ2-3; 11 nucleotides align to TRBD2. The ends lost 2 bases at V and 8 bases at J; junction bases unmatched: 7. This CDR3 region has 15 residues. The germline V gene has CDR1 SGHRS and CDR2 YFSETQ. CDR3 loop: CASSFPLAGEPTQYF. The CDR3 nucleotides read TGCGCCAGCAGCTTTCCACTAGCGGGGGAACCTACGCAGTATTTT.

The chain couples TRBV10-3 to TRBJ1-3, with D possibly TRBD1 on 5 matching bases. The CDR3 totals 15 residues. Trimming cost V 6 bases and J 0 bases, with 12 bases left between them. Germline V gene lookup returns CDR1 ENHRY and CDR2 SYGVKD. The CDR3 coding sequence is TGTGCCATCAGGCGGGACGGCTACTCTGGAAACACCATATATTTT. This codes for CAIRRDGYSGNTIYF.

This rearrangement joins TRBV6-1 to TRBJ1-2, with D maybe TRBD1 (5 bases). CDR1 and CDR2 (germline): MNHNS, SASEGT. The CDR3 contains 15 residues. Between the trimmed V and J ends, which lost 1 base and 4 bases, there was a span of 13 bases. In nucleotides, the CDR3 is TGTGCCAGCAGTGAAGGCGGGGGAACCTTCTATGGCTACACCTTC. The encoded protein is CASSEGGGTFYGYTF.

This chain links TRBV5-4 with TRBJ2-1, with TRBD1 matching 7 bases. V dropped 5 bases and J dropped 2; count of bases not matched to a gene: 7. CDR1 and CDR2 (germline): SGHNT, YYREEE (reference sequence). The length of the CDR3 is 15 residues. The CDR3 DNA sequence: TGTGCCAGCAGGCTAGGGGGCCTTACCTACAATGAGCAGTTCTTC. Translation gives CASRLGGLTYNEQFF.